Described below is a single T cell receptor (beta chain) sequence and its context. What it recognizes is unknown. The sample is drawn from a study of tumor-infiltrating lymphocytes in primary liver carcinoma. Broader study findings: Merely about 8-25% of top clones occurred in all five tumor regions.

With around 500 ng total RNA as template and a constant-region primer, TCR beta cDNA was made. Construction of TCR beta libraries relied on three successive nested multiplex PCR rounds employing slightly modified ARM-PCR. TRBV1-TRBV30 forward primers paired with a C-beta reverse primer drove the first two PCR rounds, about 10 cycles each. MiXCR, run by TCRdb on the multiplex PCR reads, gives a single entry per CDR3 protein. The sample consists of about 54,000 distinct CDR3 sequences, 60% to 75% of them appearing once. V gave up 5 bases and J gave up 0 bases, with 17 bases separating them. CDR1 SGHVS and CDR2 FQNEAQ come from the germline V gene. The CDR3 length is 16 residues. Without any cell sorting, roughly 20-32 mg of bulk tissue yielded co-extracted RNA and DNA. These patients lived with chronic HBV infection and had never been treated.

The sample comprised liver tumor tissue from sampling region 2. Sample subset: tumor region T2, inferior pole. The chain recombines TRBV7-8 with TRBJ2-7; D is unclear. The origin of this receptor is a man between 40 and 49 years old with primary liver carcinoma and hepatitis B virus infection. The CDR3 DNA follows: TGTGCCAGCAGCCCCGTGAGGCCAGAGAACTCCTACGAGCAGTACTTC. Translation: CASSPVRPENSYEQYF. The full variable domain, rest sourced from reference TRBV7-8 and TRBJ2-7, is GAGVSQSPRYKVAKRGQDVALRCDPISGHVSLFWYQQALGQGPEFLTYFQNEAQLDKSGLPSDRFFAERPEGSVSTLKIQRTQQEDSAVYLCASSPVRPENSYEQYFGPGTRLTVT.